These 18 T cell receptor beta chains were all obtained from the same sample, sequenced in a study of blood T cell repertoires in COVID-19. Data came from immunoSEQ multiplex PCR; TCRdb stores just in-frame clones and leaves some out. The profile shows 180,000 or so clones, under 90% of them singletons. Sequenced: peripheral blood. The receptors come from a person aged 65 to 85 with COVID-19, enrolled during active disease.

The V and J genes are TRBV5-6 and TRBJ1-1, with D possibly matching TRBD1 (6 bases). From germline, CDR1 is SGHDT and CDR2 YYEEEE. The CDR3 runs 16 residues. Trimming removed 4 bases from V and 1 base from J, with 17 bases in between. The CDR3 nucleotides are TGTGCCAGCAGCAGCATTTTGAGACAGGAGAACACTGAAGCTTTCTTT. Its protein is CASSSILRQENTEAFF.

The chain couples TRBV6-6 to TRBJ2-3; a possible D gene is TRBD1 (6 bases). This CDR3 contains 15 residues. Germline CDR1 reads MNHNY; CDR2 reads SVGAGI (reference sequence). Trimming stripped 0 bases from V and 0 bases from J, with 7 bases between. The CDR3 loop reads CASSYSRGSTDTQYF. The DNA of the CDR3 is TGTGCCAGCAGTTACTCGAGGGGGAGCACAGATACGCAGTATTTT.

In the case of this clone: One junction end disagrees with the germline gene, perhaps due to a read error. CDR3 in amino acids: CASSRSGLLF. The CDR3 DNA reads as TGTGCCAGCAGCAGATCGGGACTCCTCTTC. The chain couples TRBV28 to TRBJ2-7, with D tentatively TRBD2 (6 bases). Per germline, CDR1 MDHEN and CDR2 SYDVKM. This CDR3 has 10 residues.

The count of this clone is one. The chain couples TRBV9 to TRBJ1-1; TRBD1 might be the D (6 bases). V was shortened by 2 bases and J by 0 bases, with 11 bases between the two germline ends. Germline V CDR1 and CDR2: SGDLS, YYNGEE. This CDR3 contains 15 residues. The CDR3 protein is CASSVLTGMNTEAFF. CDR3 DNA: TGTGCCAGCAGCGTGCTGACAGGTATGAACACTGAAGCTTTCTTT.

The chain employs TRBV28 and TRBJ2-2; D is unresolved. Trimming removed 5 bases from V and 8 bases from J, with 3 bases in between. The CDR3 runs to 10 residues. Germline V CDR1 and CDR2: MDHEN, SYDVKM. The CDR3 loop is CASSRGELFF. The CDR3 region has the DNA TGTGCCAGCAGTCGGGGGGAGCTGTTTTTT.

The gene calls are TRBV14 and TRBJ1-3, with D unclear. V was clipped by 1 base and J by 0 bases, with 7 bases between them. The CDR3 covers 15 residues. The germline gives CDR1 SGHDN, CDR2 FVKESK. This CDR3 reads CASSQVVSSGNTIYF. The CDR3 DNA reads as TGTGCCAGCAGCCAAGTAGTAAGCTCTGGAAACACCATATATTTT.

This chain connects TRBV6-6 to TRBJ1-1; D gene ambiguous. This CDR3 is 13 amino acids long. Germline V gene lookup returns CDR1 MNHNY and CDR2 SVGAGI (reference sequence). V lost 5 bases and J 5 bases, leaving 12 bases between the germline ends. CDR3 loop: CASSPRGGTEAFF. CDR3 coding DNA: TGTGCCAGCAGTCCTCGTGGAGGGACTGAAGCTTTCTTT.

The rearrangement uses TRBV28 and TRBJ2-1, with D possibly matching TRBD1 (6 bases). The CDR3 runs 15 residues. Germline loops: CDR1 MDHEN, CDR2 SYDVKM. Trimming stripped 6 bases from V and 2 bases from J, with 14 bases between. CDR3 DNA sequence: TGTGCCAGCAGGTGGGGGCGGACAGCCTACAATGAGCAGTTCTTC. It specifies CASRWGRTAYNEQFF.

This clone was found a few times. The rearrangement uses TRBV6-4 and TRBJ1-5; D possibly corresponds to TRBD1 (5 bases). Trimming took off 6 bases at V and 1 base at J, with 13 bases between the two ends. The V gene's germline CDR1 is MRHNA and CDR2 SNTAGT. The CDR3 totals 15 residues. CDR3 nucleotide sequence: TGTGCCAGCAGCTCACTCAGGGTCAGCAATCAGCCCCAGCATTTT. Protein product: CASSSLRVSNQPQHF.

This clone has a handful of counts. The chain carries TRBV6-2 or TRBV6-3 and TRBJ1-5; TRBD1 aligns across 7 bases. Looked up from germline, CDR1 is MNHEY and CDR2 is SVGEGT. CDR3 size: 15 residues. After removal of 4 bases from V and 4 bases from J, the junction contained 7 bases not matched to a gene. CDR3 in DNA: TGTGCCAGCAGTTTACCAGACAGGGTAAATCAGCCCCAGCATTTT. The encoded protein is CASSLPDRVNQPQHF.

The V call is TRBV5-1, the J call TRBJ1-2; D unresolved. The CDR3 contains 13 residues. V was clipped by 7 bases and J by 14 bases, with 24 bases between them. Germline values: CDR1 SGHRS, CDR2 YFSETQ. CDR3 bases: TGCGCCAGCGGCTCGGGGAATAAGGAGGTTTGGACCTTC. The encoded protein is CASGSGNKEVWTF.

The rearrangement links TRBV29-1 to TRBJ2-2, with D perhaps matching TRBD1 (6 bases). Trimming left V 7 bases short and J 0 bases short, with 9 bases between. The CDR3 consists of 13 residues. Germline assignment: CDR1 SQVTM and CDR2 ANQGSEA. CDR3 DNA: TGCAGCGGGGCAGGGGCGAACACCGGGGAGCTGTTTTTT. Protein: CSGAGANTGELFF.

V and J are TRBV11-2 and TRBJ1-5, with TRBD1 identical over 7 bases. This CDR3 is 15 amino acids long. CDR1 is SGHAT and CDR2 is FQNNGV in the germline V gene. V trimming: 5 bases; J trimming: 5 bases; junction bases outside the gene matches: 9. Here the CDR3 reads CASSRGTGADQPQHF. DNA of the CDR3: TGTGCCAGCAGCCGGGGAACAGGGGCGGATCAGCCCCAGCATTTT. Together with reference TRBV11-2 and TRBJ1-5, the CDR3 gives the full variable domain: EAGVAQSPRYKIIEKRQSVAFWCNPISGHATLYWYQQILGQGPKLLIQFQNNGVVDDSQLPKDRFSAERLKGVDSTLKIQPAKLEDSAVYLCASSRGTGADQPQHFGDGTRLSIL.

The V gene is TRBV7-9, the J gene TRBJ1-2, with TRBD1 matching over 8 bases. V gave up 7 bases and J gave up 8 bases; unmatched junction bases: 9. The CDR3 loop spans 13 amino acids. Looked up from germline, CDR1 is SEHNR and CDR2 is FQNEAQ (reference sequence). The DNA for the CDR3 is TGTGCCAGCATCCCAGGACAGGGCAGCGGCTACACCTTC. Amino acids: CASIPGQGSGYTF.

This chain joins TRBV9 and TRBJ1-6; D may be TRBD1 (6 bases). This CDR3 has 14 amino acids. CDR1 is SGDLS, CDR2 YYNGEE, per germline. V was clipped by 4 bases and J by 6 bases, with 11 bases between them. The CDR3 protein is CASSFGQINSPLHF. As DNA, the CDR3 is TGTGCCAGCAGCTTTGGACAGATTAATTCACCCCTCCACTTT.

The rearrangement links TRBV11-2 to TRBJ1-4; 8 nucleotides align to TRBD1. CDR1 and CDR2 from the germline V gene are SGHAT and FQNNGV. V trimming: 5 bases; J trimming: 8 bases; junction bases outside the gene matches: 13. The CDR3 is made up of 16 amino acids. The CDR3 nucleotides read TGTGCCAGCAGCCCCAGGGGGCCAGGGACACGAGAAAAACTGTTTTTT. Encoded protein: CASSPRGPGTREKLFF.

This clone was counted between two and nine times. This chain connects TRBV7-2 to TRBJ2-2, with TRBD2 matching over 7 bases. The ends lost 2 bases at V and 1 base at J; junction bases unmatched: 13. Germline CDR1 is SGHTA and CDR2 is FQGNSA. The CDR3 runs 19 residues. The CDR3 bases are TGTGCCAGCAGCTTACCAGGTGTAGTCGGGAGGAAGAACACCGGGGAGCTGTTTTTT. Translation: CASSLPGVVGRKNTGELFF.

For the CDR3, the DNA is TGTGCCACCAGCAGAGATCGGGCTGCGGCAGGGGCGTTTGGCTACACCTTC. Protein: CATSRDRAAAGAFGYTF. This rearrangement joins TRBV15 to TRBJ1-2, with D perhaps matching TRBD1 (6 bases). Germline loops: CDR1 LNHNV, CDR2 YYDKDF (reference sequence). V was clipped by 0 bases and J by 7 bases, with 21 bases between them. CDR3 length: 17 residues.